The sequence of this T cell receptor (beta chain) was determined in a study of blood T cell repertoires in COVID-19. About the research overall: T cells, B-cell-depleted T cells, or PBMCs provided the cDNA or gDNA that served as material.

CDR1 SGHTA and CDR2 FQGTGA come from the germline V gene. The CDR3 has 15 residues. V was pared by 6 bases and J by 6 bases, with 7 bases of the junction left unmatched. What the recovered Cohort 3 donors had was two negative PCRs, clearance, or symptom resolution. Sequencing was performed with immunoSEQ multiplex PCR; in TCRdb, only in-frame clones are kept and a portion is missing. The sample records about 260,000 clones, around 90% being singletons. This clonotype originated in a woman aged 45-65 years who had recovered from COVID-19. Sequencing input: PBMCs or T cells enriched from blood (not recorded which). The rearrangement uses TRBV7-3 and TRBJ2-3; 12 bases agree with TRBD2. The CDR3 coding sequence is TGTGCCAGCAGTCGGACTAGCGGGACAAGTGATACGCAGTATTTT. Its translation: CASSRTSGTSDTQYF.